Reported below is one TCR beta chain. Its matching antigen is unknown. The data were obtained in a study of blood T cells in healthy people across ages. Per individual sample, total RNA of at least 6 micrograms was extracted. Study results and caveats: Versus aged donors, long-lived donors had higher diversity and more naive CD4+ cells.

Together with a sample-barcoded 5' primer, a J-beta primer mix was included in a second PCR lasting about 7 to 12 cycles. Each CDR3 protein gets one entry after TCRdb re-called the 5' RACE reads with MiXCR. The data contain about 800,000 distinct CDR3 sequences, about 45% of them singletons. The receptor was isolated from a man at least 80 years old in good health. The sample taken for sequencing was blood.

The CDR3 is CASGSAARRDEQFF. The CDR3, as DNA: TGTGCTAGTGGTTCCGCGGCAAGAAGGGACGAGCAGTTCTTC. V is TRBV12-5 and J is TRBJ2-1; D possibly uses TRBD1 or TRBD2 (5 bases each). The CDR3 runs 14 residues. Trimming pared 4 bases from V and 10 bases from J, leaving 17 bases between. CDR1 is LGHNT and CDR2 is FRNRAP in the germline V gene. Using reference TRBV12-5 and TRBJ2-1 for the parts outside the CDR3, the full variable domain is DARVTQTPRHKVTEMGQEVTMRCQPILGHNTVFWYRQTMMQGLELLAYFRNRAPLDDSGMPKDRFSAEMPDATLATLKIQPSEPRDSAVYFCASGSAARRDEQFFGPGTRLTVL.